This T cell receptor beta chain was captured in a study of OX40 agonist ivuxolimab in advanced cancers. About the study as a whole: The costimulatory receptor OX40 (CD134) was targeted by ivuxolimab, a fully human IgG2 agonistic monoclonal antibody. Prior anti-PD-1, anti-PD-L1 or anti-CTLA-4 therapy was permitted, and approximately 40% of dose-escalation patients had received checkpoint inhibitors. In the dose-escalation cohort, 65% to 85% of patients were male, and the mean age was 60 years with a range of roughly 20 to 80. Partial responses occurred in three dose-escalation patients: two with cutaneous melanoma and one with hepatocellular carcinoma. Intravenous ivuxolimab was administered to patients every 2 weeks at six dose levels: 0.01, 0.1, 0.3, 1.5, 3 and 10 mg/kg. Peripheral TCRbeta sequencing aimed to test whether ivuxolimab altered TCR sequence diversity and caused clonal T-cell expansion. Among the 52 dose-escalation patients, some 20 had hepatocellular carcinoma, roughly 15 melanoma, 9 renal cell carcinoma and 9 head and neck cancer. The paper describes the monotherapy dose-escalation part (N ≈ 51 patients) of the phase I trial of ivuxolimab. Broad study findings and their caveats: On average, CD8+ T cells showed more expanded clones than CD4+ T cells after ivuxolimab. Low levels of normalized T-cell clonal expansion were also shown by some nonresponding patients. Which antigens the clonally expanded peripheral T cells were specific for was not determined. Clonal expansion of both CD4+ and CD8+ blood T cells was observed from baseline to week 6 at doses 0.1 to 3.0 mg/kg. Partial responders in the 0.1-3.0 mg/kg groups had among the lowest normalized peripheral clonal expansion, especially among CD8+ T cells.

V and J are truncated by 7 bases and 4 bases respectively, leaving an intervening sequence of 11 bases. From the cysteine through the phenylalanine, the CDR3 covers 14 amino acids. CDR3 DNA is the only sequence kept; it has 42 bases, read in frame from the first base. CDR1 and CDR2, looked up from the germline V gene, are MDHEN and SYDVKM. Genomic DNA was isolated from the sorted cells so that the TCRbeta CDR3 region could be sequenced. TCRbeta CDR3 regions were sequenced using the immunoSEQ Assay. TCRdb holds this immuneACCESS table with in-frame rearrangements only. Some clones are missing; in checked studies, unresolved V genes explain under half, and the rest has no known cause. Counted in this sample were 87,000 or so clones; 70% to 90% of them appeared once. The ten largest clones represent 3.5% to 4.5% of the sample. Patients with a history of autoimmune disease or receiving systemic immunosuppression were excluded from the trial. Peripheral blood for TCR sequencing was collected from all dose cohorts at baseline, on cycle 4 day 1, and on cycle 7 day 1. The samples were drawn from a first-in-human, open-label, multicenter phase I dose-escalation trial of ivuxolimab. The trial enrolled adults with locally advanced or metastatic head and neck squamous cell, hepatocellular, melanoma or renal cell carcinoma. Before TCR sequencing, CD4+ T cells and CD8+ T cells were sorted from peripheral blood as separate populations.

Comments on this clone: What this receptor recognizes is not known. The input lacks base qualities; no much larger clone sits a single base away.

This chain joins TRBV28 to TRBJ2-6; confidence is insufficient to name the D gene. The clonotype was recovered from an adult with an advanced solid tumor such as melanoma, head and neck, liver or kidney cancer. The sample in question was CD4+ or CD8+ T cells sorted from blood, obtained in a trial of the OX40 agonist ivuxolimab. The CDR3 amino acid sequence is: CASTLTSGANVLTF. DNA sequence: TGTGCCAGCACCTTGACATCCGGGGCCAACGTCCTGACTTTC.